This is a list of T cell receptor beta chains from one sample in a study of memory CD4+ T cells and cytomegalovirus serostatus. Data came from immunoSEQ multiplex PCR; TCRdb stores just in-frame clones and leaves some out. The sample shows some 52,000 clones, around four fifths of them seen only once. Sequencing input: memory CD4+ T cells from blood. Receptors originate from an adult in good health and CMV-seronegative. Each CDR3 is given with its conserved first and last residue. The D gene is left open where the match is weak. A clone size is listed for some rows: how often the clone was seen (once, few, many), or a class if it is expanded.

abundance	v_gene	d_gene	j_gene	CDR3aa	CDR3nt
NA	TRBV12-5	NA	TRBJ1-3	CASGPGTTGNTIYF	TGTGCTAGTGGGCCAGGGACCACTGGAAACACCATATATTTT
few	TRBV19	NA	TRBJ1-3	CASSSLQGPGNTIYF	TGTGCCAGTAGTAGCCTCCAGGGTCCCGGAAACACCATATATTTT
NA	TRBV7-3	TRBD1	TRBJ2-2	CASSLRGQSTGQLTGELFF	TGTGCCAGCAGCTTAAGGGGCCAATCGACAGGGCAACTGACCGGGGAGCTGTTTTTT
NA	TRBV6-9	NA	TRBJ1-1	CATNNREAFF	TGTGCCACTAATAACAGGGAAGCTTTCTTT
NA	TRBV11-2	TRBD1	TRBJ1-4	CASSSPQGAREKLFF	TGTGCCAGCAGCTCGCCCCAGGGGGCGAGGGAAAAACTGTTTTTT
NA	TRBV4-1	NA	TRBJ1-1	CASSQDRNLRAAEAFF	TGCGCCAGCAGCCAAGACCGGAATCTGCGGGCGGCTGAAGCTTTCTTT
NA	TRBV28	NA	TRBJ2-2	CASSLWDRNTGELFF	TGTGCCAGCAGTTTATGGGACAGGAACACCGGGGAGCTGTTTTTT
NA	TRBV7-2	NA	TRBJ1-2	CASSLGGPRGYGYTF	TGTGCCAGCAGCTTAGGGGGACCGAGAGGCTATGGCTACACCTTC
NA	TRBV9	TRBD1	TRBJ2-2	CASSVGPGGRTGELFF	TGTGCCAGCAGCGTCGGCCCAGGGGGCCGGACCGGGGAGCTGTTTTTT
NA	TRBV7-2	NA	TRBJ1-4	CASSGGAGYEKLFF	TGTGCCAGCAGCGGGGGGGCGGGGTATGAAAAACTGTTTTTT
NA	TRBV11-2	TRBD2	TRBJ2-7	CASSSLAGPYEQYF	TGTGCCAGCAGCTCACTAGCGGGGCCCTACGAGCAGTACTTC
NA	TRBV7-2	NA	TRBJ1-5	CASSLRPNPDVWGQHF	TGTGCCAGCAGCTTACGTCCGAACCCCGACGTGTGGGGCCAGCATTTT
few	TRBV7-7	NA	TRBJ2-1	CASSFQGGEQFF	TGTGCCAGCAGCTTCCAAGGGGGTGAGCAGTTCTTC
NA	TRBV7-9	NA	TRBJ1-3	CASSLDGVDSGNTIYF	TGTGCCAGCAGCTTAGACGGGGTAGACTCTGGAAACACCATATATTTT
NA	TRBV6-1	NA	TRBJ2-7	CASSEPGTQGEQYF	TGTGCCAGCAGTGAGCCCGGGACCCAGGGAGAGCAGTACTTC
once	TRBV29-1	NA	TRBJ2-1	CSERGGGNEQFF	TGCAGCGAAAGGGGAGGTGGGAATGAGCAGTTCTTC
few	TRBV18	NA	TRBJ1-5	CASSRMRQNNQPQHF	TGTGCCAGCTCACGCATGCGACAGAACAATCAGCCCCAGCATTTT
few	TRBV10-3	NA	TRBJ1-5	CAISEGQSSNQPQHF	TGTGCCATCAGTGAAGGACAGTCATCCAATCAGCCCCAGCATTTT
once	TRBV7-6	NA	TRBJ1-1	CASSLESDTEAFF	TGTGCCAGCAGCTTAGAAAGTGACACTGAAGCTTTCTTT
NA	TRBV6-1	NA	TRBJ2-1	CASSERGSGPGSYNEQFF	TGTGCCAGCAGTGAACGAGGAAGCGGACCCGGCTCCTACAATGAGCAGTTCTTC
NA	TRBV27	TRBD1	TRBJ2-3	CASSLRQGFGTDTQYF	TGTGCCAGCAGTTTACGACAGGGGTTCGGCACAGATACGCAGTATTTT
NA	TRBV11-3	TRBD1	TRBJ2-1	CASSSGQNYNEQFF	TGTGCCAGCAGCTCGGGACAGAACTACAATGAGCAGTTCTTC
NA	TRBV6-1	TRBD1	TRBJ1-6	CASTSDRGAPPLHF	TGTGCCAGCACCTCGGACAGGGGTGCGCCACCCCTCCACTTT
NA	TRBV5-5	TRBD1	TRBJ1-6	CASSLEESGGIMNSPLHF	TGTGCCAGCAGCTTGGAGGAGTCAGGGGGAATTATGAATTCACCCCTCCACTTT
NA	TRBV6-1	NA	TRBJ1-1	CASSEGYGGANTEAFF	TGTGCCAGCAGTGAGGGTTATGGAGGGGCCAACACTGAAGCTTTCTTT
once	TRBV18	TRBD1	TRBJ2-5	CASSLSDRAQETQYF	TGTGCCAGCTCACTCTCCGACAGGGCACAAGAGACCCAGTACTTC
NA	TRBV19	NA	TRBJ2-3	CASSHLRDTQYF	TGTGCCAGTAGCCATCTGCGGGATACGCAGTATTTT
NA	TRBV6-5	NA	TRBJ1-5	CASSYLSGSDQPQHF	TGTGCCAGCAGTTACTTATCAGGGAGTGATCAGCCCCAGCATTTT
NA	TRBV7-8	TRBD1	TRBJ1-5	CASSSGQLNQPQHF	TGTGCCAGCAGCTCGGGACAGCTAAATCAGCCCCAGCATTTT
few	TRBV30	NA	TRBJ1-1	CAWSLQLNTEAFF	TGTGCCTGGAGTTTACAGCTGAACACTGAAGCTTTCTTT
once	TRBV29-1	NA	TRBJ2-1	CSVEDQGQSPSGEQFF	TGCAGCGTTGAAGATCAGGGGCAATCCCCAAGTGGTGAGCAGTTCTTC
few	TRBV28	TRBD2	TRBJ2-7	CASSTPRASGSYEQYF	TGTGCCAGCAGTACCCCTCGGGCTAGCGGCTCCTACGAGCAGTACTTC
NA	TRBV18	NA	TRBJ1-2	CASSPEQGAGYGYTF	TGTGCCAGCTCACCAGAACAGGGCGCCGGCTATGGCTACACCTTC
NA	TRBV9	NA	TRBJ1-1	CASSVNEVAEAFF	TGTGCCAGCAGCGTAAATGAGGTGGCTGAAGCTTTCTTT
NA	TRBV5-6	NA	TRBJ2-3	CASRLRSYTQYF	TGTGCCAGCAGGTTACGCAGTTATACGCAGTATTTT
NA	TRBV2	TRBD2	TRBJ2-7	CASKETSGGISYEQYF	TGTGCCAGCAAGGAAACTAGCGGGGGGATATCCTACGAGCAGTACTTC
NA	TRBV2	NA	TRBJ2-3	CASSERTGTDTQYF	TGTGCCAGCAGTGAGCGGACTGGCACAGATACGCAGTATTTT
NA	TRBV5-6	TRBD1	TRBJ1-1	CASSLLNRQGKTEAFF	TGTGCCAGCAGCTTACTTAATCGACAGGGCAAGACTGAAGCTTTCTTT
NA	TRBV4-3	NA	TRBJ1-5	CASSQDRKAPQHF	TGCGCCAGCAGCCAAGATCGAAAGGCGCCCCAGCATTTT
NA	TRBV6-6	NA	TRBJ1-2	CASSPLEGGYGYTF	TGTGCCAGCAGCCCATTGGAGGGGGGCTATGGCTACACCTTC
NA	TRBV5-6	NA	TRBJ1-2	CASSTIGQSFYGYTF	TGTGCCAGCAGCACTATTGGACAGAGTTTCTATGGCTACACCTTC
few	TRBV4-2	NA	TRBJ2-7	CASSQGAQDSSYEQYF	TGTGCCAGCAGCCAAGGGGCTCAGGACAGCTCCTACGAGCAGTACTTC
once	TRBV27	NA	TRBJ2-5	CASSLSPRQETQYF	TGTGCCAGCAGTTTATCTCCCCGCCAAGAGACCCAGTACTTC
NA	TRBV5-5	NA	TRBJ2-7	CASSPQGIYEQYF	TGTGCCAGCAGCCCCCAGGGGATCTACGAGCAGTACTTC